A single sample is the source of the 29 T cell receptor beta chains below, sequenced in a study of T-cell reconstitution after alpha-beta-depleted transplantation in children. Library preparation (for TCRbeta) was performed with unique molecular identifiers. A single record per CDR3 protein comes from TCRdb applying MiXCR to the PCR reads. This sample has approximately 510,000 distinct CDR3 sequences, with about a sixth found just once. This sample comprised PBMCs from the stem cell graft donor, obtained from the stem cell graft. These receptor sequences come from a human donor who donated a stem cell graft to a child with acute lymphoblastic leukemia.

This clonotype occurred a few times. This chain connects TRBV18 to TRBJ1-6; D gene ambiguous. Germline V lookup: CDR1 KGHSH, CDR2 LQKENI. The CDR3 contains 13 residues. The V gene lost 3 bases and the J gene lost 15 bases, with 15 bases spanning the gap. CDR3: CASSPSTPERLHF. The CDR3 DNA follows: TGTGCCAGCTCACCCTCCACTCCCGAGCGCCTCCACTTT.

A few counts support this clonotype. The V gene is TRBV5-1, the J gene TRBJ2-5, with 8 bases that match TRBD2. The CDR3 covers 16 residues. J lost 3 bases, V lost 0 bases, and 7 bases had no gene match. Germline V gene sequence: CDR1 SGHRS, CDR2 YFSETQ. The CDR3 spells CASSLAKTSGKETQYF. Here the CDR3 DNA reads TGCGCCAGCAGCTTGGCCAAAACTAGCGGAAAAGAGACCCAGTACTTC.

The chain has TRBV20-1 and TRBJ1-2, with D tentatively TRBD1 (5 bases). V was trimmed by 3 bases and J by 4 bases, leaving 9 bases between them. The CDR3 extends over 12 amino acids. CDR1 is DFQATT, CDR2 SNEGSKA, per germline (reference sequence). CDR3 nucleotides: TGCAGTGCTAGGGACGGGGGCTATGGCTACACCTTC. It codes for CSARDGGYGYTF.

This clonotype has only a few counts. The rearrangement joins TRBV20-1 to TRBJ1-1; D uncertain. This CDR3 region has 14 residues. The V end was cut by 4 bases, the J end by 11 bases, with 23 bases between. Germline V gene lookup returns CDR1 DFQATT and CDR2 SNEGSKA (reference sequence). CDR3 sequence: CSATPTETLPNAFF. For the CDR3, the DNA is TGCAGTGCTACACCGACCGAAACGCTCCCGAATGCTTTCTTT.

The rearrangement links TRBV5-1 to TRBJ2-1; 12 bases are shared with TRBD2. Germline assignment: CDR1 SGHRS and CDR2 YFSETQ. The V segment lost 4 bases and the J segment 5 bases; nucleotides outside the gene matches: 7. This CDR3 contains 16 residues. As DNA, the CDR3 is TGCGCCAGCAGCGATCTAGCGGGAGGGCGCGACAATGAGCAGTTCTTC. Translation gives CASSDLAGGRDNEQFF.

The rearrangement links TRBV20-1 to TRBJ2-5; no clear D. The CDR3 covers 13 residues. Germline lookup yields CDR1 DFQATT and CDR2 SNEGSKA (reference sequence). The ends were cut back, 3 bases at V and 5 bases at J, with 13 bases in the middle. The CDR3 loop reads CSASGDLRETQYF. The CDR3 DNA reads TGCAGTGCTAGTGGTGATCTGCGGGAGACCCAGTACTTC.

The chain carries TRBV7-2 and TRBJ2-3; D not certain. The CDR3 is made up of 15 amino acids. Between the trimmed V and J ends, which lost 1 base and 2 bases, there was a span of 10 bases. Germline CDR1 and CDR2: SGHTA and FQGNSA. The CDR3 protein is CASSLVSAYTDTQYF. The CDR3 DNA reads as TGTGCCAGCAGCTTAGTGAGCGCGTACACAGATACGCAGTATTTT.

The chain couples TRBV6-5 to TRBJ2-7; TRBD2 matches 10 bases. With 2 bases clipped from V and 0 bases from J, the junction kept 10 bases outside the gene matches. The CDR3 covers 18 residues. Per the germline V gene, CDR1 is MNHEY and CDR2 is SVGAGI. The CDR3 nucleotides read TGTGCCAGCAGTTACCGGCGGACTAGCGGTTCCCGCTCCTACGAGCAGTACTTC. It is translated as CASSYRRTSGSRSYEQYF.

The chain has TRBV5-1 and TRBJ2-1; 8 bases map to TRBD2. J was trimmed by 6 bases and V by 3 bases; bases with no gene match: 5. The CDR3 spans 14 residues. Germline lookup yields CDR1 SGHRS and CDR2 YFSETQ. This CDR3 is CASSWTSRANEQFF. Here the CDR3 DNA reads TGCGCCAGCAGCTGGACTAGCCGGGCCAATGAGCAGTTCTTC.

In this sample, this clonotype turned up a few times. V usage is TRBV5-1 and J usage is TRBJ2-1, with D tentatively TRBD2 (6 bases). Trimming removed 5 bases from V and 9 bases from J, with 18 bases in between. The CDR3 consists of 14 residues. Germline lookup yields CDR1 SGHRS and CDR2 YFSETQ. The CDR3 region is CASRGDSPLGEQFF. As DNA, the CDR3 is TGCGCCAGCAGGGGGGACTCGCCTTTGGGTGAGCAGTTCTTC.

The rearrangement uses TRBV6-4 and TRBJ2-5; 9 nucleotides line up with TRBD2. J gave up 2 bases and V 6 bases, and 10 bases lay outside the gene matches. This CDR3 has 16 amino acids. The germline V gene encodes CDR1 MRHNA and CDR2 SNTAGT. CDR3 bases: TGTGCCAGCAGCGATCTAGCGGGACGAGGGCAAGAGACCCAGTACTTC. This gives the protein CASSDLAGRGQETQYF.

Of note for this clonotype: A read error may account for a junction end that differs from germline. The chain employs TRBV12-3 or TRBV12-4 and TRBJ1-1; 8 bases map to TRBD1. CDR3 size: 14 residues. As DNA, the CDR3 is TGTGCCAGCAGCTTCCAGGGGGCTCCGACTGTAGCTTTCTTT. It specifies CASSFQGAPTVAFF.

This clonotype was counted a few times. This sequence joins TRBV5-1 and TRBJ2-2; 7 positions agree with TRBD2. This CDR3 has 16 amino acids. J gave up 0 bases and V 3 bases, and 5 bases lay outside the gene matches. Germline CDR1 is SGHRS and CDR2 is YFSETQ. CDR3 protein: CASSWPGGTNTGELFF. The CDR3 DNA sequence: TGCGCCAGCAGCTGGCCGGGGGGTACGAACACCGGGGAGCTGTTTTTT.

The rearrangement links TRBV4-1 to TRBJ2-7; 11 positions match TRBD2. Unmatched junction bases numbered 5, after V lost 2 bases and J lost 5 bases. This CDR3 has 15 amino acids. Germline-derived CDR1 and CDR2 are MGHRA and YSYEKL. The chain's CDR3 is CASSQPTSGSHEQYF. CDR3 nucleotides: TGCGCCAGCAGCCAACCTACTAGCGGGAGTCACGAGCAGTACTTC.

This rearrangement joins TRBV5-6 to TRBJ2-2; 8 bases match TRBD1. V lost 4 bases to trimming and J lost 3 bases; unmatched junction nucleotides: 5. This CDR3 is 15 amino acids long. The germline CDR1 and CDR2 sequences are SGHDT and YYEEEE. This chain's CDR3 is CASSPGQGHTGELFF. The DNA for the CDR3 is TGTGCCAGCAGCCCCGGACAGGGCCACACCGGGGAGCTGTTTTTT.

This clonotype was seen only a few times. The CDR3 nucleotides read TGTGCCAGCAGCTTGCTTCTGCAGAATGAGCAGTTCTTC. Amino acid sequence: CASSLLLQNEQFF. The chain combines TRBV5-4 with TRBJ2-1, with D hard to call. The CDR3 extends over 13 amino acids. Trimming took 1 base from V and 7 from J, leaving 9 bases between them. In germline, CDR1 is SGHNT, CDR2 YYREEE (reference sequence). Supplemented by reference TRBV5-4 and TRBJ2-1, the full variable domain reads ETGVTQSPTHLIKTRGQQVTLRCSSQSGHNTVSWYQQALGQGPQFIFQYYREEENGRGNFPPRFSGLQFPNYSSELNVNALELDDSALYLCASSLLLQNEQFFGPGTRLTVL.

For this clonotype: One base away lies a much larger clone, so this may be a sequencing read error. The rearrangement joins TRBV20-1 to TRBJ2-5; tentative D call: TRBD1 (6 bases). CDR1 and CDR2 from the germline V gene are DFQATT and SNEGSKA (reference sequence). The length of the CDR3 is 12 residues. V lost 5 bases, J lost 4 bases, and 11 bases lay in between. CDR3: CSAQPGVETQYF. CDR3 DNA sequence: TGCAGTGCTCAACCAGGGGTAGAGACCCAGTACTTC.

This clonotype was found a few times. The chain joins TRBV29-1 to TRBJ2-1; D gene uncertain. The CDR3 sequence is 15 residues long. V was cut by 3 bases and J by 0 bases, with 12 bases left in between. The germline V gene encodes CDR1 SQVTM and CDR2 ANQGSEA. The CDR3 sequence is CSVEGSESSYNEQFF. The CDR3 DNA is TGCAGCGTTGAGGGCTCGGAAAGCTCCTACAATGAGCAGTTCTTC.

This clonotype was detected only a few times. The chain recombines TRBV4-1 with TRBJ1-1; D is possibly TRBD1 (6 bases). Germline CDR1 MGHRA, CDR2 YSYEKL. V dropped 4 bases and J dropped 5 bases, with 29 bases sitting between them. CDR3 length: 19 amino acids. The CDR3 sequence is CASSPLIVGHELPGTEAFF. As DNA, the CDR3 is TGCGCCAGCAGCCCCTTGATCGTGGGACACGAACTCCCGGGAACTGAAGCTTTCTTT.

V and J are TRBV3-1 and TRBJ2-2; D unresolved. The CDR3 loop spans 15 amino acids. V was pared by 2 bases and J by 4 bases, with 11 bases between. The germline V gene has CDR1 LGHDT and CDR2 YNNKEL (reference sequence). CDR3 DNA: TGTGCCAGCAGCCAATGGCGAGAACCCACCGGGGAGCTGTTTTTT. Its protein is CASSQWREPTGELFF.

The chain links TRBV19 to TRBJ2-1; tentative D call: TRBD2 (5 bases). The CDR3 totals 16 residues. V was cut by 5 bases and J by 3 bases, with 17 bases left in between. Germline loops: CDR1 LNHDA, CDR2 SQIVND (reference sequence). CDR3 residues: CASSYLWSGFYNEQFF. DNA for the CDR3: TGTGCCAGTAGTTATCTCTGGAGCGGATTCTACAATGAGCAGTTCTTC.

This clonotype was picked up many times. This sequence joins TRBV12-3 or TRBV12-4 and TRBJ2-5; D is uncertain. There are 13 residues in the CDR3. V shed 3 bases and J shed 1 base, with 6 bases lying between them. CDR3 region: CASSLASQETQYF. CDR3 sequence (DNA): TGTGCCAGCAGTTTGGCCAGCCAAGAGACCCAGTACTTC.

This clonotype was picked up a small number of times. J is TRBJ2-2 and V is TRBV29-1, with 9 nucleotides matching TRBD1. Trimming removed 7 bases from V and 6 bases from J; junction bases left unmatched: 9. There are 14 residues in the CDR3. Germline lookup yields CDR1 SQVTM and CDR2 ANQGSEA. The DNA for the CDR3 is TGCAGCGGGGGACAGGGTGGAAGCTCCGGGGAGCTGTTTTTT. Its protein is CSGGQGGSSGELFF.

This clonotype appeared many times. This chain connects TRBV20-1 to TRBJ2-3; possible D gene TRBD2, 7 bases. Germline CDR1 DFQATT, CDR2 SNEGSKA (reference sequence). The CDR3 covers 15 residues. The ends were cut back, 6 bases at V and 3 bases at J, with 19 bases in the middle. CDR3 sequence reads: CSAPNAGAVTDTQYF. The CDR3 coding sequence is TGCAGTGCCCCAAACGCGGGGGCGGTAACAGATACGCAGTATTTT.

The gene calls are TRBV13 and TRBJ2-1; 11 nucleotides match TRBD2. CDR3 length equals 16 residues. Germline V lookup: CDR1 PRHDT, CDR2 FYEKMQ (reference sequence). Trimming removed 4 bases from V and 8 bases from J; junction bases left unmatched: 10. The CDR3: CASSSYTSGSGDEQFF. The CDR3 region has the DNA TGTGCCAGCAGCTCATATACTAGCGGGAGTGGCGATGAGCAGTTCTTC.

The rearrangement links TRBV12-5 to TRBJ2-5; TRBD2 might be the D (6 bases). The CDR3 runs to 16 residues. The V and J ends lost 7 bases and 0 bases respectively, with 18 bases between them. Germline V CDR1 and CDR2: LGHNT, FRNRAP. DNA of the CDR3: TGTGCTAGTGCCCTAGGAGGGGTCCCTCACCAAGAGACCCAGTACTTC. This sequence encodes CASALGGVPHQETQYF.

This clonotype showed up just a few times. The chain uses TRBV30 and TRBJ2-3, with 10 bases identical to TRBD2. The CDR3 consists of 16 residues. V lost 0 bases and J lost 6; bases outside the gene matches: 9. The V gene's germline CDR1 is GTSNPN and CDR2 SVGIG (reference sequence). As DNA, the CDR3 is TGTGCCTGGAGTGTAGGGCTAGCGGGAGCAGGGGATACGCAGTATTTT. Protein sequence: CAWSVGLAGAGDTQYF. The full variable domain, in which reference TRBV30 and TRBJ2-3 provide the parts outside the CDR3, is SQTIHQWPATLVQPVGSPLSLECTVEGTSNPNLYWYRQAAGRGLQLLFYSVGIGQISSEVPQNLSASRPQDRQFILSSKKLLLSDSGFYLCAWSVGLAGAGDTQYFGPGTRLTVL.

The sample holds a few counts of this clonotype. The CDR3 loop is CASSDVAEIAKNIQYF. Here the CDR3 DNA reads TGTGCCAGCAGTGATGTCGCAGAAATAGCCAAAAACATTCAGTACTTC. V usage is TRBV6-1 and J usage is TRBJ2-4; D remains unclear. The CDR3 runs 16 residues. CDR1 is MNHNS, CDR2 SASEGT, per germline. Trimming removed 3 bases at V and 0 bases at J, with 12 bases between.

This clonotype was counted a few times. The chain couples TRBV20-1 to TRBJ1-1, with a tentative D call TRBD1 (5 bases). Germline CDR1 is DFQATT and CDR2 is SNEGSKA (reference sequence). The V end was cut by 3 bases, the J end by 1 base, with 9 bases between. The CDR3 is 13 residues long. The CDR3 region is CSASVGGNTEAFF. CDR3 DNA: TGCAGTGCTAGCGTGGGGGGGAACACTGAAGCTTTCTTT.